This TCR beta chain was sequenced during a study of shared clonotypes between healthy human individuals. Study summary: Donors consisted of two women and three men between 18 and 49. Broader study findings: All-four-donor shared clonotypes had higher generation probabilities than non-shared clonotypes did. Clonotype sharing among the donors was expected to vary with sequencing depth.

Profiling relied on immunoSEQ multiplex PCR, and the TCRdb table lists in-frame clones only, not all of them. The sample has 700,000 or so clones, approximately 79% seen once. The CDR3 has 14 residues. Germline CDR1 and CDR2: ENHRY and SYGVKD. Trimming removed 1 base from V and 1 base from J, with 7 bases in between. With regard to this clone: Its antigen is not identified.

Negatively enriched CD4+ T cells were divided by CD45RA into naive and memory. V usage is TRBV10-3 and J usage is TRBJ1-1; no definite D call. The specimen was memory CD4+ T cells sorted from blood. This sample's subset: CD45RA-negative fraction. The sequence derives from a young woman in good health. The CDR3 bases are TGTGCCATCAGTGAGTACGGAGGGAACACTGAAGCTTTCTTT. Amino acids: CAISEYGGNTEAFF.